This T cell receptor beta chain is from a study of PD-1 blockade in classical Hodgkin lymphoma. General study findings and limits: Diversity in CD4+ TCRs, unlike that measured in CD8+ TCRs, had risen significantly by C4D1. Baseline TCR diversity was reportedly lower in newly diagnosed patients than healthy donors. Nivolumab initiation under 1 year post-ASCT meant exclusion. Complete responders matched newly diagnosed patients in baseline diversity.

Sequenced by immunoSEQ multiplex PCR; TCRdb stores in-frame clones only, minus some. Seen here are tens of thousands of clones, approximately 94% observed once, and the top ten hold around 8%. Noted time point: cycle 4 day 1 (C4D1), after less than 7 weeks of nivolumab. Relapse was seen in all patients after autologous stem cell transplantation, and brentuximab vedotin exposure was variable. In this sample, this clone turned up once. Its antigen is currently unknown. The specimen was peripheral blood mononuclear cells (PBMCs), collected before the fourth cycle of nivolumab. This receptor was obtained from a human donor with classical Hodgkin lymphoma.

CDR3 sequence (DNA): TGTGCCAGCGAGACAGGCCATGAAAAACTGTTTTTT. The encoded protein is CASETGHEKLFF. The genes are TRBV2 and TRBJ1-4, with a weak D call TRBD1 (6 bases). The CDR3 sequence is 12 residues long. Trimming cost V 8 bases and J 6 bases, with 10 bases left between them. Germline-derived CDR1 and CDR2 are SNHLY and FYNNEI.